These 12 T cell receptor beta chains came from one sample sequenced in a study of cytomegalovirus exposure and HLA in healthy donors. This PCR relied on a set of 60 Vbeta primers and 13 Jbeta primers. Only in-frame clones appear in the TCRdb table, and some are missing; sequencing was by immunoSEQ multiplex PCR. The data contain 200,000 to 300,000 clones, around 81% of them singletons. The sequenced sample consisted of PBMCs. The receptors shown here come from an older woman in good health and CMV-seropositive.

The rearrangement uses TRBV6-4 and TRBJ2-3, with D unclear. The CDR3 totals 16 residues. Germline assignment: CDR1 MRHNA and CDR2 SNTAGT. The V and J ends lost 6 bases and 0 bases respectively, with 16 bases between them. The CDR3 reads CASSWSNTPSTDTQYF. CDR3 sequence (DNA): TGTGCCAGCAGCTGGTCTAATACCCCTAGCACAGATACGCAGTATTTT.

A word on this clone: Different DNA sequences within this sample yield the same CDR3. The chain couples TRBV11-1 to TRBJ1-2, with D possibly being TRBD1 (5 bases). V shed 2 bases and J shed 5 bases, with 6 bases lying between them. The CDR3 consists of 12 residues. CDR1 SGHAT and CDR2 FQDESV come from the germline V gene (reference sequence). The CDR3 loop reads CASSLQGYGYTF. In nucleotides, the CDR3 is TGTGCCAGCAGCTTACAGGGTTATGGCTACACCTTC.

This chain connects TRBV18 to TRBJ2-7; 9 bases are a match to TRBD1. The ends lost 1 base at V and 4 bases at J; junction bases unmatched: 5. The CDR3 spans 15 residues. Germline CDR1 reads KGHSH; CDR2 reads LQKENI. The CDR3 sequence: CASSPRGQGLYEQYF. The CDR3 coding sequence is TGTGCCAGCTCACCACGCGGACAGGGGCTTTACGAGCAGTACTTC. Full variable domain (remainder filled in from reference TRBV18 and TRBJ2-7): NAGVMQNPRHLVRRRGQEARLRCSPMKGHSHVYWYRQLPEEGLKFMVYLQKENIIDESGMPKERFSAEFPKEGPSILRIQQVVRGDSAAYFCASSPRGQGLYEQYFGPGTRLTVT.

The gene calls are TRBV5-4 and TRBJ2-1; 13 nucleotides agree with TRBD2. Per germline, CDR1 SGHNT and CDR2 YYREEE (reference sequence). The CDR3 length is 16 residues. Trimming removed 4 bases from V and 0 bases from J; junction bases left unmatched: 1. The CDR3 nucleotides read TGTGCCAGCAGCCGGACTAGCGGGAGCTCCTACAATGAGCAGTTCTTC. Encoded protein: CASSRTSGSSYNEQFF.

The gene calls are TRBV7-2 and TRBJ2-7; TRBD2 matches 7 bases. Losses at the gene ends were 1 base for V and 5 bases for J; bases not matched to a gene: 11. CDR1 is SGHTA, CDR2 FQGNSA, per germline. The CDR3 has 16 residues. This CDR3 is CASSLGRAGASHEQYF. DNA of the CDR3: TGTGCCAGCAGCTTAGGGAGGGCGGGAGCTTCACACGAGCAGTACTTC.

The chain is built from TRBV5-1 and TRBJ1-1, with unresolved D. Trimming removed 4 bases at V and 5 bases at J, with 21 bases between. Per the germline V gene, CDR1 is SGHRS and CDR2 is YFSETQ. The CDR3 loop spans 16 amino acids. The CDR3 loop is CASSQTGVSFSTEAFF. CDR3 sequence (DNA): TGCGCCAGCAGCCAGACCGGGGTTTCCTTTAGTACTGAAGCTTTCTTT.

CDR3 region: CASKSGDTEAFF. CDR3 in DNA: TGTGCCAGCAAGTCAGGGGACACTGAAGCTTTCTTT. The rearrangement joins TRBV28 to TRBJ1-1, with D possibly TRBD1 on 6 matching bases. V was shortened by 7 bases and J by 3 bases, with 9 bases between the two germline ends. Germline V CDR1 and CDR2: MDHEN, SYDVKM. The CDR3 runs 12 residues.

This clone was recorded only once. The genes are TRBV7-9 and TRBJ1-2; TRBD1 matches 9 bases. J gave up 6 bases and V 4 bases, and 6 bases lay outside the gene matches. Germline V lookup: CDR1 SEHNR, CDR2 FQNEAQ (reference sequence). CDR3 length: 14 residues. The CDR3 DNA follows: TGTGCCAGCAGCTGGGACAGGGCGAGGAATGGCTACACCTTC. Its translation is CASSWDRARNGYTF.

The gene calls are TRBV5-1 and TRBJ2-7, with 9 bases identical to TRBD2. Germline V gene sequence: CDR1 SGHRS, CDR2 YFSETQ. This CDR3 is 16 amino acids long. The ends lost 3 bases at V and 1 base at J; junction bases unmatched: 8. For the CDR3, the DNA is TGCGCCAGCAGCTCCGGTCCTAGCGGGATGTCCTACGAGCAGTACTTC. Its protein product is CASSSGPSGMSYEQYF.

This rearrangement joins TRBV5-4 to TRBJ1-1; D not certain. The V end was cut by 3 bases, the J end by 4 bases, with 16 bases between. The length of the CDR3 is 15 residues. Germline assignment: CDR1 SGHNT and CDR2 YYREEE (reference sequence). DNA of the CDR3: TGTGCCAGCAGCTCCCGGACCGCACTAGGCACTGAAGCTTTCTTT. Its translation is CASSSRTALGTEAFF.

The chain has TRBV28 and TRBJ1-5, with 8 bases aligning to TRBD1. The junction had 6 bases not matched to a gene; V was cut back by 10 bases and J by 4 bases. Germline loops: CDR1 MDHEN, CDR2 SYDVKM. This CDR3 contains 13 residues. The CDR3 nucleotides read TGTGCCACTACTGACAGGGGTAATCAGCCCCAGCATTTT. This sequence encodes CATTDRGNQPQHF.

The chain uses TRBV5-4 and TRBJ2-3, with 14 nucleotides matching TRBD2. From germline, CDR1 is SGHNT and CDR2 YYREEE (reference sequence). J was trimmed by 8 bases and V by 0 bases; bases with no gene match: 8. This CDR3 has 17 amino acids. CDR3 sequence reads: CASSLAGTSGSAVTQYF. The CDR3 DNA sequence: TGTGCCAGCAGCTTGGCCGGGACTAGCGGGAGTGCGGTTACGCAGTATTTT.